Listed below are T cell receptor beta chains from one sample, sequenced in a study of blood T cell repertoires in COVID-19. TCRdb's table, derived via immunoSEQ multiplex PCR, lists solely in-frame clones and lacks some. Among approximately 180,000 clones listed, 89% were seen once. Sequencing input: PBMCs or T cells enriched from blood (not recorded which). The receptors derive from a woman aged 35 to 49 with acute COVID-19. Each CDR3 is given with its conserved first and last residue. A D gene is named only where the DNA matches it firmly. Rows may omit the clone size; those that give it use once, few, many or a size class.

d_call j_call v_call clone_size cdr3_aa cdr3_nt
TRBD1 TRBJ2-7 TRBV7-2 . CASSPVRRRQGDEQYF TGTGCCAGCAGCCCCGTTAGGCGGAGACAGGGGGACGAGCAGTACTTC
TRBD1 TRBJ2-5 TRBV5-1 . CASSSSPGQPTQYF TGCGCCAGCAGCTCCTCCCCGGGACAGCCGACCCAGTACTTC
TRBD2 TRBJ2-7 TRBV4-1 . CASSQRGSSYEQYF TGCGCCAGCAGCCAACGCGGGAGCTCCTACGAGCAGTACTTC
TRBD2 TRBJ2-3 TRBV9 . CASSVGLAGPRTDTQYF TGTGCCAGCAGCGTAGGGCTAGCGGGACCCCGTACAGATACGCAGTATTTT
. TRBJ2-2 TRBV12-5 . CASGFLASTDTGELFF TGTGCTAGTGGTTTTCTAGCCTCTACAGACACCGGGGAGCTGTTTTTT
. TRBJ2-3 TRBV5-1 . CASSPPSGSRSDTQYF TGCGCCAGCAGCCCGCCCAGCGGCAGTAGGTCAGATACGCAGTATTTT
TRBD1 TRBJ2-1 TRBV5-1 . CASSPGQGGFNEQFF TGCGCCAGCAGCCCGGGACAGGGTGGCTTCAATGAGCAGTTCTTC
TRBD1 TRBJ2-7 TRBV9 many CASSASVGQGYEQYF TGTGCCAGCAGCGCCTCCGTCGGACAGGGCTACGAGCAGTACTTC
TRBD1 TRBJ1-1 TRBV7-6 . CASRTPGQDSEAFF TGTGCCAGCAGGACGCCGGGACAGGACTCTGAAGCTTTCTTT
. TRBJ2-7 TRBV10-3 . CAISETGNHEQYF TGTGCCATCAGCGAAACAGGGAACCACGAGCAGTACTTC
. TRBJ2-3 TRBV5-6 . CASSLGLSTDTQYF TGTGCCAGCAGCTTGGGACTCTCCACAGATACGCAGTATTTT
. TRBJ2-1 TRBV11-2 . CASSLDELGSSYNEQFF TGTGCCAGCAGCCTCGACGAACTCGGGAGCTCCTACAATGAGCAGTTCTTC
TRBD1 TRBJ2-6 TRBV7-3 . CASSLKGRDRIFSGANVLTF TGTGCCAGCAGCTTAAAGGGGCGGGACAGGATCTTCTCTGGGGCCAACGTCCTGACTTTC
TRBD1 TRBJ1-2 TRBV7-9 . CASSLAGTGAGYTF TGTGCCAGCAGCTTAGCCGGGACAGGGGCTGGCTACACCTTC
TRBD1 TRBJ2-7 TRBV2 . CASSRDREYEQYF TGTGCCAGCAGTCGGGACAGGGAATACGAGCAGTACTTC
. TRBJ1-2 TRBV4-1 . CASSTNREDGYTF TGCGCCAGCAGCACAAACAGGGAAGATGGCTACACCTTC
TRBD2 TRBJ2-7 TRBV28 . CASSVTSGGPYEQYF TGTGCCAGCAGTGTGACTAGCGGGGGGCCCTACGAGCAGTACTTC
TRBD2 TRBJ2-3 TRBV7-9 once CASSPGGGAVDTQYF TGTGCCAGCAGCCCTGGCGGGGGGGCCGTAGATACGCAGTATTTT
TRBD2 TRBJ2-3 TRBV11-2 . CASGISGRTDTQYF TGTGCCAGCGGTATTAGCGGGAGGACAGATACGCAGTATTTT
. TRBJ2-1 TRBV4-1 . CASSQETRGNEQFF TGCGCCAGCAGCCAAGAGACTAGGGGCAATGAGCAGTTCTTC